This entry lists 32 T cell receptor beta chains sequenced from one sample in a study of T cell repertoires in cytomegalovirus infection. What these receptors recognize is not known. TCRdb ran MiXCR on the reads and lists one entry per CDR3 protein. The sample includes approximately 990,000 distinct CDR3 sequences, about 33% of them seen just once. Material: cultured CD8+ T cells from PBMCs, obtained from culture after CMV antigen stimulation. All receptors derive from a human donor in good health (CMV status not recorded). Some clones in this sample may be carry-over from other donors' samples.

DNA of the CDR3: TGTGCCAGCAGCTTGACAGGCCTAGGGATATACAATGAGCAGTTCTTC. Its protein is CASSLTGLGIYNEQFF. The J gene is TRBJ2-1, the V gene TRBV5-8; TRBD1 might be the D (5 bases). CDR1 and CDR2 (germline): SGHTS, YDEGEE. V was shortened by 1 base and J by 4 bases, with 15 bases between the two germline ends. The CDR3 sequence is 16 residues long.

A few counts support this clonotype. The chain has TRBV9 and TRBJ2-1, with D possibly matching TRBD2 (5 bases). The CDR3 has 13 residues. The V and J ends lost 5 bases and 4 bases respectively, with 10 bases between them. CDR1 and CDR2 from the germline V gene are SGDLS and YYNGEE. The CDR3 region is CASRATSYNEQFF. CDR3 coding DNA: TGTGCCAGCAGGGCAACTAGTTACAATGAGCAGTTCTTC.

CDR3 coding DNA: TGTGCCAGTAGTCCCGGGACAGATATTAATTCACCCCTCCACTTT. Its protein product is CASSPGTDINSPLHF. J is TRBJ1-6 and V is TRBV19, with 7 positions matching TRBD1. The junction had 7 bases not matched to a gene; V was cut back by 5 bases and J by 6 bases. The CDR3 runs 15 residues. Germline V gene sequence: CDR1 LNHDA, CDR2 SQIVND (reference sequence).

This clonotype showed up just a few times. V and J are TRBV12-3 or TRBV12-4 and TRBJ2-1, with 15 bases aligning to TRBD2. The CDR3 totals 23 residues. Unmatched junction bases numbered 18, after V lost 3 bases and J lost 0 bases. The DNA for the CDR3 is TGTGCCAGCAGTTTCATAAGGGGACTCGGGACTAGCGGGGGGTCGAGCTCCTACAATGAGCAGTTCTTC. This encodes CASSFIRGLGTSGGSSSYNEQFF.

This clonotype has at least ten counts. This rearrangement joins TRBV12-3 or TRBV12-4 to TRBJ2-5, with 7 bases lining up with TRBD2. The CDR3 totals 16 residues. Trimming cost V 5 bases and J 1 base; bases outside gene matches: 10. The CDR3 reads CASSQYFLAVQETQYF. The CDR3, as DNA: TGTGCCAGCAGTCAATATTTCCTAGCGGTCCAAGAGACCCAGTACTTC.

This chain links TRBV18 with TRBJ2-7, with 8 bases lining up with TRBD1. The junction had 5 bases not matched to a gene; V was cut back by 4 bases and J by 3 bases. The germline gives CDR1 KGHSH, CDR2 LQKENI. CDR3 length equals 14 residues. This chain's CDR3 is CASSHSGTGYEQYV. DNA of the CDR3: TGTGCCAGCTCACACTCCGGGACAGGCTACGAGCAGTACGTC.

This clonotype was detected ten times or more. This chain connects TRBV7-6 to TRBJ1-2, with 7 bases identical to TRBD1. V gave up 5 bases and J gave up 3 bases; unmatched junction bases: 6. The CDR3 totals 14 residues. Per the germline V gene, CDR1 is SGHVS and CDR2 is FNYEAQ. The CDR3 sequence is CASSPRQGDYGYTF. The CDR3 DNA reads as TGTGCCAGCAGCCCCCGACAGGGAGACTATGGCTACACCTTC. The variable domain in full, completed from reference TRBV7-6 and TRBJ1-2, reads GAGVSQSPRYKVTKRGQDVALRCDPISGHVSLYWYRQALGQGPEFLTYFNYEAQQDKSGLPNDRFSAERPEGSISTLTIQRTEQRDSAMYRCASSPRQGDYGYTFGSGTRLTVV.

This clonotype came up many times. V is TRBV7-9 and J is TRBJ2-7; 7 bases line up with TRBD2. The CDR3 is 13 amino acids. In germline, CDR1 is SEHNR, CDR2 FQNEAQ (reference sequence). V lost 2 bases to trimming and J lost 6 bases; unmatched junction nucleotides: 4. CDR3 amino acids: CASSLSGVREQYV. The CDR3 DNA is TGTGCCAGCAGCTTAAGCGGGGTCCGCGAGCAGTACGTC.

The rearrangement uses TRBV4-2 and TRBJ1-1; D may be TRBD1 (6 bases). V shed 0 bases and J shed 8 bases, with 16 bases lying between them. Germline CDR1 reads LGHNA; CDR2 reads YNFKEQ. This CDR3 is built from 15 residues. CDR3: CASSQEGAGIFEAFF. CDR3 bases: TGTGCCAGCAGCCAAGAGGGGGCAGGGATTTTCGAAGCTTTCTTT.

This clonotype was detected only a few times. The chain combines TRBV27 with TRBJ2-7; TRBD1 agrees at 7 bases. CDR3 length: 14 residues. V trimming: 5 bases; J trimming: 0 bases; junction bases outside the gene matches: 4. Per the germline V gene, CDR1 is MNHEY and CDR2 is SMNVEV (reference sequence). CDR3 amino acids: CASSNRDSSYEQYF. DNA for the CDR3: TGTGCCAGCAGTAACCGGGACAGCTCCTACGAGCAGTACTTC.

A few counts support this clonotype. CDR3 bases: TGTGCCAGCAGCCTATCACCGACAGGGCTAGGCAACGAGCAGTACGTC. Translated, it gives CASSLSPTGLGNEQYV. This chain uses TRBV12-3 or TRBV12-4 with TRBJ2-7; the match to TRBD1 covers 7 bases. The CDR3 is 16 amino acids. J lost 5 bases, V lost 6 bases, and 16 bases had no gene match.

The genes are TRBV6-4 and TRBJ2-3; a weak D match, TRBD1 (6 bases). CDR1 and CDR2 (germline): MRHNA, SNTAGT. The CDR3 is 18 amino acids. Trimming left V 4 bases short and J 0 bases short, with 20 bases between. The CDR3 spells CASSVLAGAIQSTDTQYF. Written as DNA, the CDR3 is TGTGCCAGCAGTGTTTTAGCAGGGGCGATCCAGAGCACAGATACGCAGTATTTT.

In nucleotides, the CDR3 is TGTGCCATCAGTGAATTAAGGAACGATGGCTACACCTTC. The encoded protein is CAISELRNDGYTF. The chain recombines TRBV10-3 with TRBJ1-2, with D uncertain. This CDR3 has 13 amino acids. V was pared by 3 bases and J by 6 bases, with 11 bases between. Germline CDR1 reads ENHRY; CDR2 reads SYGVKD.

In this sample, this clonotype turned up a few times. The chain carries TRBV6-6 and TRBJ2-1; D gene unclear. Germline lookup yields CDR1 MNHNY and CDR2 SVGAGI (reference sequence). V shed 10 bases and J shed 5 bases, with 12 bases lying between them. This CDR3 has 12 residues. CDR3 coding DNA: TGTGCCACCGGGCCTTGGCACAATGAGCAGTTCTTC. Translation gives CATGPWHNEQFF.

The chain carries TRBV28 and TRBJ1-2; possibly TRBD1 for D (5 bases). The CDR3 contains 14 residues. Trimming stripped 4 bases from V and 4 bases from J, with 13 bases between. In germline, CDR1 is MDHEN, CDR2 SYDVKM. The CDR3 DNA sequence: TGTGCCAGCAGTTCTTGGGACGCGGGCTATGGCTACACCTTC. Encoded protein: CASSSWDAGYGYTF.

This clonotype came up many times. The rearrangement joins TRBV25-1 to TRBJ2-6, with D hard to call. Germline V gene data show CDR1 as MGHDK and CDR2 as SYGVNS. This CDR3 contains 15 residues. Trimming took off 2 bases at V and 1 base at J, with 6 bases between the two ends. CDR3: CASSESGSGANVLTF. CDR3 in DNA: TGTGCCAGCAGTGAAAGTGGGTCTGGGGCCAACGTCCTGACTTTC.

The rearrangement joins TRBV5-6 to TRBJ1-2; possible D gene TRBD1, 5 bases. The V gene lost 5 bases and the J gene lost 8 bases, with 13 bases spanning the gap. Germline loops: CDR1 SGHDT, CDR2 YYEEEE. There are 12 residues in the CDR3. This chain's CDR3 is CASRSGLEGYTF. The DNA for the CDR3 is TGTGCCAGCAGGTCGGGACTTGAGGGCTACACCTTC.

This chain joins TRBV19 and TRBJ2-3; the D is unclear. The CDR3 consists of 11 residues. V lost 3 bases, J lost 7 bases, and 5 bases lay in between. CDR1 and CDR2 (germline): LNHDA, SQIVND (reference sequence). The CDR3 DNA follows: TGTGCCAGTAGTATGGGAAATACGCAGTATTTT. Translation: CASSMGNTQYF.

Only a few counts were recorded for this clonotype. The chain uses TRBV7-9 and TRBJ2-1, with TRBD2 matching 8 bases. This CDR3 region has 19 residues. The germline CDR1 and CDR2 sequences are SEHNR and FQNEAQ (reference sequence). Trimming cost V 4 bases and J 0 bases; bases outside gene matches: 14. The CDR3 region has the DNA TGTGCCAGCAGCTCATCCATCGGGGGGGTCCTGAGCTCCTACAATGAGCAGTTCTTC. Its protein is CASSSSIGGVLSSYNEQFF.

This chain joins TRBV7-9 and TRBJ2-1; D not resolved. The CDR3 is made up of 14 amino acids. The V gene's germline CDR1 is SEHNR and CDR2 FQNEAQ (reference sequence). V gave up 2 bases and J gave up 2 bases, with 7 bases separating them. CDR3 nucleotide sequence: TGTGCCAGCAGCTTAATGGCCCCCTACAATGAGCAGTTCTTC. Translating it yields CASSLMAPYNEQFF.

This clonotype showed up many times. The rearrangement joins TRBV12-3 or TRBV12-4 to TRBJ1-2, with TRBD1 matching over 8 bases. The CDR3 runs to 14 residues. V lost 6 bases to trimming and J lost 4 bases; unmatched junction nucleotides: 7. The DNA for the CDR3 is TGTGCCAGCAGCACAAACGACAGGGGCTATGGCTACACCTTC. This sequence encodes CASSTNDRGYGYTF.

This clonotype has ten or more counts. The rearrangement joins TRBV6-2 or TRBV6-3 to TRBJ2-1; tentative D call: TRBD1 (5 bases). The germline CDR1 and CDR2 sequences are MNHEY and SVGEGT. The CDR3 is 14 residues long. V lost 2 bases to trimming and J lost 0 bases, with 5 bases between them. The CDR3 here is CASSYDSSYNEQFF. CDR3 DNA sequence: TGTGCCAGCAGTTACGACAGCTCCTACAATGAGCAGTTCTTC.

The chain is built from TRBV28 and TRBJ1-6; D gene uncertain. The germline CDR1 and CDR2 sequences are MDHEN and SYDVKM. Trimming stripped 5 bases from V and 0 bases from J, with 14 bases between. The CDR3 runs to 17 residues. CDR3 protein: CASSPTARSSYNSPLHF. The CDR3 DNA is TGTGCCAGCAGTCCCACTGCCCGGAGCTCCTATAATTCACCCCTCCACTTT.

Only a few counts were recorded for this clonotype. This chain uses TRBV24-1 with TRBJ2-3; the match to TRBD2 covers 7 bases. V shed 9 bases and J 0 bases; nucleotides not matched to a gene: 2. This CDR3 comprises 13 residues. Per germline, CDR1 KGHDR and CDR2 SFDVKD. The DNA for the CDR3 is TGTGCCACCTCCGGGGGGAGCACAGATACGCAGTATTTT. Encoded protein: CATSGGSTDTQYF.

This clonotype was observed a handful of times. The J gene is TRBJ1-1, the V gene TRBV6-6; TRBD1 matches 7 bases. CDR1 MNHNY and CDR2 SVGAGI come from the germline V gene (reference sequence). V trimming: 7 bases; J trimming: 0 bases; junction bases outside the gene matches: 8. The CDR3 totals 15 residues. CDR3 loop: CASKGHRGLNTEAFF. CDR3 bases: TGTGCCAGCAAGGGACACAGGGGCTTGAACACTGAAGCTTTCTTT.

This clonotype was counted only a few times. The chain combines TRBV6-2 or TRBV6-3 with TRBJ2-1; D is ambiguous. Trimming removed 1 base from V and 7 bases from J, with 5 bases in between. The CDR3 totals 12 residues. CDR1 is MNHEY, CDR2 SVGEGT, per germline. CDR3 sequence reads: CASSYWLNEQFF. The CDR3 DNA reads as TGTGCCAGCAGTTACTGGCTTAATGAGCAGTTCTTC.

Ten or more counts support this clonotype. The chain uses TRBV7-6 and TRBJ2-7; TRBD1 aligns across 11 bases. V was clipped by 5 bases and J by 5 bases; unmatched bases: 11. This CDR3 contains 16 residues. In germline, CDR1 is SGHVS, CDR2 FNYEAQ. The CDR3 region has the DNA TGTGCCAGCAGCCACCCTTCTGGGACAGGGGGTCACGAGCAGTACTTC. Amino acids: CASSHPSGTGGHEQYF.

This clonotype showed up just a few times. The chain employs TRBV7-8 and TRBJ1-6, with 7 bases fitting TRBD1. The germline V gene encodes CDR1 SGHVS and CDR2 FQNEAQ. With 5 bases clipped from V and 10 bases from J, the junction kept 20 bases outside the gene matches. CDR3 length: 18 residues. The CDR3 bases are TGTGCCAGCAGCGACTCCGGTTCACAGGGGTTCGTACGATCACCCCTCCACTTT. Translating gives CASSDSGSQGFVRSPLHF.

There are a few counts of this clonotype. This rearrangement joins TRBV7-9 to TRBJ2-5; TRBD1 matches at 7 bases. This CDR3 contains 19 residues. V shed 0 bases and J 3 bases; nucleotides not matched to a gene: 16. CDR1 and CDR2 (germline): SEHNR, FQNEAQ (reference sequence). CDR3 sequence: CASSLARQGRYSAEETQYF. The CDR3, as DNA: TGTGCCAGCAGCTTAGCTAGACAGGGACGCTATTCCGCGGAAGAGACCCAGTACTTC.

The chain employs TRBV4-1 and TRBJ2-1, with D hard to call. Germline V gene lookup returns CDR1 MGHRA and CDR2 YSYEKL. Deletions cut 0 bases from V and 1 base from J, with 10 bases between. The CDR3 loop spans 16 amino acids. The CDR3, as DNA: TGCGCCAGCAGCCAAGAATTCGCCAATTCCTACAATGAGCAGTTCTTC. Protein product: CASSQEFANSYNEQFF.

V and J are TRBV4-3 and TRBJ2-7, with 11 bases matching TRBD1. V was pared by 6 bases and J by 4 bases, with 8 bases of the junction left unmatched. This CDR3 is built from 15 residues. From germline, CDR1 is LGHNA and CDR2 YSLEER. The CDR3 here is CASSVAGTGGYEQYV. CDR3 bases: TGCGCCAGCAGTGTCGCCGGGACAGGGGGTTACGAGCAGTACGTC.

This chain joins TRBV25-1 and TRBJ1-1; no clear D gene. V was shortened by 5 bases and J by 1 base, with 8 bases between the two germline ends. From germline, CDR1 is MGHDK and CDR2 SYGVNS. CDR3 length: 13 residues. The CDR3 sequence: CASSPHWNTEAFF. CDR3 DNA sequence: TGTGCCAGCAGTCCCCACTGGAACACTGAAGCTTTCTTT. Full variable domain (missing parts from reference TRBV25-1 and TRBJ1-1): EADIYQTPRYLVIGTGKKITLECSQTMGHDKMYWYQQDPGMELHLIHYSYGVNSTEKGDLSSESTVSRIRTEHFPLTLESARPSHTSQYLCASSPHWNTEAFFGQGTRLTVV.